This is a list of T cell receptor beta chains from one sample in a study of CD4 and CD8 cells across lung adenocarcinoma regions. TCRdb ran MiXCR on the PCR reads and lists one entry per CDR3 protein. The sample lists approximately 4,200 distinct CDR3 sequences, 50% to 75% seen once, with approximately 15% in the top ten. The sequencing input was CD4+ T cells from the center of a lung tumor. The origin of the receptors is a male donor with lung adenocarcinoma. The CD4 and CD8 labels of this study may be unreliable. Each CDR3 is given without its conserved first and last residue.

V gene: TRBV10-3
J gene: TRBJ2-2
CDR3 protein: AISESGAPLGGELF

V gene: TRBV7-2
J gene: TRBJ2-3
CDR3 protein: ASNNFGSADTQY

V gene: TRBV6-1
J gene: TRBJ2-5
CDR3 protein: ASGGLAGQETQY

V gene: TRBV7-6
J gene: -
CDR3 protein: ASSPGTGKEGEQY

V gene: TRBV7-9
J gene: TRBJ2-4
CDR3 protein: ASSLVEGGIQY

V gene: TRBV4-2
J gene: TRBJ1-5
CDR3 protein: ASSQEDGQANQPQH

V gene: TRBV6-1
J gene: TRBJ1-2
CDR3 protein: ASSVGDGGGYT

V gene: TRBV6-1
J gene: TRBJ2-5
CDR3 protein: ASSEGTGGRDQETQY

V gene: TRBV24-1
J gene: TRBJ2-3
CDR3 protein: ATSDLRNTDTQY

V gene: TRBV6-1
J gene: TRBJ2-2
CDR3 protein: ASRLAGDSGGNTGELF

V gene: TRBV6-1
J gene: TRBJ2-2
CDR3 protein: ASSRAGDTGELF

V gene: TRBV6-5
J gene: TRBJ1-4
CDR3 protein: ASSYSPWGNEKLF

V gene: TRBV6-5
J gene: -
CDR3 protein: ASSYSRYEQY

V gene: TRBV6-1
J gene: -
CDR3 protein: ASSEAGTGRETQY

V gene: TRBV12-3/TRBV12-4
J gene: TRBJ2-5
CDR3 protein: ASSLPQSEENKY

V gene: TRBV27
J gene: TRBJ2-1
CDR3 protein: ASIPGGDYAVNEQF

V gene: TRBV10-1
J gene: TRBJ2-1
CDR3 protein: ASSGGSPYNEQF

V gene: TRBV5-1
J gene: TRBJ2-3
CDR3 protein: ASSPDSSTDTQY

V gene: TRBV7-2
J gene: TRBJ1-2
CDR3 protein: ASTLDHTVGYGYT

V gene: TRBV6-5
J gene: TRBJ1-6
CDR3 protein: ASSYSGQGNSPLH

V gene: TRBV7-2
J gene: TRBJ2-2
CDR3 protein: ASSLDPAGINGELF

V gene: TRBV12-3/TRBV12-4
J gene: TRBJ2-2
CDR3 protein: ASSSAGVATGELF

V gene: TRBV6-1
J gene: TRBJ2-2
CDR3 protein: ASSEAVIGAANTGELF

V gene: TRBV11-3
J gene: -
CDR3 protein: ASSLGRGGTQY

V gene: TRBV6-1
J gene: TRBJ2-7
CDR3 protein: ASRGAGEFNEQY

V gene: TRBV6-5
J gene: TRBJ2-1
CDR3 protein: ASSYIGDNEQF

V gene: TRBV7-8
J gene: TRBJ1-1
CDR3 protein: ASSLQLRENTEAF

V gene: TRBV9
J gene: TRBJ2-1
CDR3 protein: ASSPWGREGDEQF

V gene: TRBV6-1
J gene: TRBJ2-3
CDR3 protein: ASSVKVVPKYTDTQY

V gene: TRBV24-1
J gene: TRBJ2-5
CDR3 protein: ATSLIGEETQY

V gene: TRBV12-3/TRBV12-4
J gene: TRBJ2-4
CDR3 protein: ASRDRTSGSYEQY

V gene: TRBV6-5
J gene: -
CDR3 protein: ASSHQSGGSKTEDTQY

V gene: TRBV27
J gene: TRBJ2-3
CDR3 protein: ASSFSGGRAEDIQY

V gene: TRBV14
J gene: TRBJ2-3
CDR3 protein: ASSQDLYMEGETQY

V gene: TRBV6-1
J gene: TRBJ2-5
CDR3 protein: ASSELGLRETQY

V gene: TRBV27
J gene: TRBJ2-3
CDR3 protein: ASRGGSDTDTQY

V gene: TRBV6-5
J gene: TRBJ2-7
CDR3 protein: ASSLNRELRAEQY

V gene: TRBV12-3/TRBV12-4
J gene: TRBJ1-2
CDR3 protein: ASRPGTGEQSNYGYT

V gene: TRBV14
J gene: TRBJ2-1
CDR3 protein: ASSVISGSYNEQF

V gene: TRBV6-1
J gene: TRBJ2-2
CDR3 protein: ASKAPAGGTGELF

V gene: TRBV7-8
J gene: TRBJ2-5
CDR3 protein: ASSLRGRGETQY

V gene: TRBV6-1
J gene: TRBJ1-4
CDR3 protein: ASRDQGGREKLF

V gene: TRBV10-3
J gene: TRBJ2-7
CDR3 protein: AISVYSSYEQY

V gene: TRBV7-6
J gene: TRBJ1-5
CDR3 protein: ASSLGQGGLPQH